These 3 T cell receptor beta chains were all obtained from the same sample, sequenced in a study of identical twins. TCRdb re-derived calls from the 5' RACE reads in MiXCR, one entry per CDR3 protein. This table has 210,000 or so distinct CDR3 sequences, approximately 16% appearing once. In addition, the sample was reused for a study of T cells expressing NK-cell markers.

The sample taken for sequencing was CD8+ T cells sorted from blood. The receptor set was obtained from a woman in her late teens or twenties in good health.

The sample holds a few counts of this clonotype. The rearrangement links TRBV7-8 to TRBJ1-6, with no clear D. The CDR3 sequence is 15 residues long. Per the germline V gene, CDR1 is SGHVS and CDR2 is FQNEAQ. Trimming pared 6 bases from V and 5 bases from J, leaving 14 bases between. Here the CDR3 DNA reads TGTGCCAGCAGGAGAACGGGAGACCATAATTCACCCCTCCACTTT. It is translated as CASRRTGDHNSPLHF.

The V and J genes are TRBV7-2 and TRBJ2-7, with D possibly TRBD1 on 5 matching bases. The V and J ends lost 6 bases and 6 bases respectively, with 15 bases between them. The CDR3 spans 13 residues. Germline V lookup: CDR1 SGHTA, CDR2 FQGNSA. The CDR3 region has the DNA TGTGCCAGCAGTTTCTCCAGGACACTCGAGCAGTACTTC. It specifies CASSFSRTLEQYF. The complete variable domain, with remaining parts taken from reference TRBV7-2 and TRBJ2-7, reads GAGVSQSPSNKVTEKGKDVELRCDPISGHTALYWYRQSLGQGLEFLIYFQGNSAPDKSGLPSDRFSAERTGGSVSTLTIQRTQQEDSAVYLCASSFSRTLEQYFGPGTRLTVT.

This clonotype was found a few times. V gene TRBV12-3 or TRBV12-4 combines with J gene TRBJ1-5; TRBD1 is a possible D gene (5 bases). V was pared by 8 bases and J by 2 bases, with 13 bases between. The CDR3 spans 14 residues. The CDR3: CASGAGLGNQPQHF. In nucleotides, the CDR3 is TGTGCCAGCGGCGCAGGGTTGGGCAATCAGCCCCAGCATTTT.